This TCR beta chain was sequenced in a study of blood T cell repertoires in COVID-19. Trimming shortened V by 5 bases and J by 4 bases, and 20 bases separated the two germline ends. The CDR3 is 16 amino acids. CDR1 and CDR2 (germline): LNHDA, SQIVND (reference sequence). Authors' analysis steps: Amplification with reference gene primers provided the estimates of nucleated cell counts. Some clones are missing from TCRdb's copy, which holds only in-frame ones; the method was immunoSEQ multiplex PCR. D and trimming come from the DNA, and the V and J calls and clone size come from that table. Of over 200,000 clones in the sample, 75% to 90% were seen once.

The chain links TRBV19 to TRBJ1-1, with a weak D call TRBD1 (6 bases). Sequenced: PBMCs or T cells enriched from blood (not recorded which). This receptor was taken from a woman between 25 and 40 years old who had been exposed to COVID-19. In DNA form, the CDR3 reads TGTGCCAGTAGTGCCCGTTGGGGGGGCGAGGGCACTGAAGCTTTCTTT. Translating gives CASSARWGGEGTEAFF. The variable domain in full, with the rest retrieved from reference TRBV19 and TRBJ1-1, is DGGITQSPKYLFRKEGQNVTLSCEQNLNHDAMYWYRQDPGQGLRLIYYSQIVNDFQKGDIAEGYSVSREKKESFPLTVTSAQKNPTAFYLCASSARWGGEGTEAFFGQGTRLTVV.